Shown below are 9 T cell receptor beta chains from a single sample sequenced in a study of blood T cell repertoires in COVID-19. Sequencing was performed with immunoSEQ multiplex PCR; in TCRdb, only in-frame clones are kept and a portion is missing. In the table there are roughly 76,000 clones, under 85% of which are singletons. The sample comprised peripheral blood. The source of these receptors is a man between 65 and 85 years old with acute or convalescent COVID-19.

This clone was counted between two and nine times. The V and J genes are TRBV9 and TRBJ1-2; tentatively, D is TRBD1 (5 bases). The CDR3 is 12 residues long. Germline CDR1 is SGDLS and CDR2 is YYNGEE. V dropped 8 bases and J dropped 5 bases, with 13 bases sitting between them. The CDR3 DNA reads TGTGCCAGTTATCGGGGGGAGTATGGCTACACCTTC. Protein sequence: CASYRGEYGYTF.

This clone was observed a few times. CDR3 region: CASSPGGTEAFF. The CDR3 DNA sequence: TGTGCCAGCAGTCCCGGGGGCACTGAAGCTTTCTTT. The rearrangement joins TRBV28 to TRBJ1-1; possible D gene TRBD1, 5 bases. There are 12 residues in the CDR3. Per germline, CDR1 MDHEN and CDR2 SYDVKM. V shed 5 bases and J shed 4 bases, with 8 bases lying between them. The full variable domain, completed using reference TRBV28 and TRBJ1-1, is DVKVTQSSRYLVKRTGEKVFLECVQDMDHENMFWYRQDPGLGLRLIYFSYDVKMKEKGDIPEGYSVSREKKERFSLILESASTNQTSMYLCASSPGGTEAFFGQGTRLTVV.

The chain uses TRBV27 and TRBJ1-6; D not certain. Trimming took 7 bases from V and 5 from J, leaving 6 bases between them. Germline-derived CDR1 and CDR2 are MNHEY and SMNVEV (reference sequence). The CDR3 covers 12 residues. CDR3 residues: CASTTNNSPLHF. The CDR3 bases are TGTGCCAGCACCACAAATAATTCACCCCTCCACTTT.

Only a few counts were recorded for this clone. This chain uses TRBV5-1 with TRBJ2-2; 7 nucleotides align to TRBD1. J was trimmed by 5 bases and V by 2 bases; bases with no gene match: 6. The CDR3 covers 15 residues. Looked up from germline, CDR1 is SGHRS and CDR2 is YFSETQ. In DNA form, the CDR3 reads TGCGCCAGCAGCTTTGTACCAGGGGGAACCGGGGAGCTGTTTTTT. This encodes CASSFVPGGTGELFF.

The CDR3 loop reads CSVEGATAGTGGTDTQYF. The CDR3 nucleotides are TGCAGCGTTGAGGGTGCAACAGCCGGGACAGGAGGCACAGATACGCAGTATTTT. V is TRBV29-1 and J is TRBJ2-3, with TRBD1 matching over 8 bases. The CDR3 totals 18 residues. After removal of 3 bases from V and 1 base from J, the junction contained 15 bases not matched to a gene. The V gene's germline CDR1 is SQVTM and CDR2 ANQGSEA.

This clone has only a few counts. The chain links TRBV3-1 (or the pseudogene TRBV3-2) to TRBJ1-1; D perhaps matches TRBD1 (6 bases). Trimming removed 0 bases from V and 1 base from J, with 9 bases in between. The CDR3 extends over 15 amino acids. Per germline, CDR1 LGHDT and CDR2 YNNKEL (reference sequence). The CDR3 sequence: CASSQERGRNTEAFF. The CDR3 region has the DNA TGTGCCAGCAGCCAAGAGCGGGGGCGGAACACTGAAGCTTTCTTT.

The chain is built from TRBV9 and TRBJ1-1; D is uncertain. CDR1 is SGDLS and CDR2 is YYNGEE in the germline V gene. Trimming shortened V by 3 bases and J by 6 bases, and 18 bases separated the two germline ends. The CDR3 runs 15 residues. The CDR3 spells CASSASPTPDSEAFF. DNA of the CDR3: TGTGCCAGCAGCGCCTCACCTACCCCCGACTCTGAAGCTTTCTTT.

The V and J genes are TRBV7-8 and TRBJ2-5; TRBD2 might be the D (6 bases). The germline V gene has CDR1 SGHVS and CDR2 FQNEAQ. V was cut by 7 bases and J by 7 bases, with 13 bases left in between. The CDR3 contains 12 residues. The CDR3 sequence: CASTPTGGTQYF. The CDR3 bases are TGTGCCAGCACACCCACCGGGGGGACCCAGTACTTC.

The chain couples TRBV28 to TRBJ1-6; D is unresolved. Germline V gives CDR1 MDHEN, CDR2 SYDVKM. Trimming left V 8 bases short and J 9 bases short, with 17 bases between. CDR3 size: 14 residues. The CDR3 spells CASHGGVGVSPLHF. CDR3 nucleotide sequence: TGTGCCAGCCACGGAGGAGTAGGAGTTTCACCCCTCCACTTT. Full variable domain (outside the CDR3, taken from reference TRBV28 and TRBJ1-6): DVKVTQSSRYLVKRTGEKVFLECVQDMDHENMFWYRQDPGLGLRLIYFSYDVKMKEKGDIPEGYSVSREKKERFSLILESASTNQTSMYLCASHGGVGVSPLHFGNGTRLTVT.